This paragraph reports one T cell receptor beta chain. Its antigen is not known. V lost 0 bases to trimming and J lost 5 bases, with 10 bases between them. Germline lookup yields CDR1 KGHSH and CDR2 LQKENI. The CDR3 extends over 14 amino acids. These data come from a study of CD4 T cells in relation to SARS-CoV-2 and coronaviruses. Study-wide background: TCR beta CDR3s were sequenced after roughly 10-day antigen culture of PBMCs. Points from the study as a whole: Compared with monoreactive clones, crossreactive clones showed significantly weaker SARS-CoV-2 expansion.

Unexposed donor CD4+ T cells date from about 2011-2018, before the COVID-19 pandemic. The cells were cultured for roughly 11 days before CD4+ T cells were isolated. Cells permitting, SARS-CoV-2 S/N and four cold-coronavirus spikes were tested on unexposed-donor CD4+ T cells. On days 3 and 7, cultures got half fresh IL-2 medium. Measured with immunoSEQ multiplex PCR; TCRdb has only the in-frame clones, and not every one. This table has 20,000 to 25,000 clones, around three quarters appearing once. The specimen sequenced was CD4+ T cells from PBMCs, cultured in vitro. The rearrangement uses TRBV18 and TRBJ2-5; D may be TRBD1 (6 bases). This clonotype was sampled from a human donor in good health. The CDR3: CASSPPLGGETQYF. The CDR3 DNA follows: TGTGCCAGCTCACCACCACTTGGGGGCGAGACCCAGTACTTC.